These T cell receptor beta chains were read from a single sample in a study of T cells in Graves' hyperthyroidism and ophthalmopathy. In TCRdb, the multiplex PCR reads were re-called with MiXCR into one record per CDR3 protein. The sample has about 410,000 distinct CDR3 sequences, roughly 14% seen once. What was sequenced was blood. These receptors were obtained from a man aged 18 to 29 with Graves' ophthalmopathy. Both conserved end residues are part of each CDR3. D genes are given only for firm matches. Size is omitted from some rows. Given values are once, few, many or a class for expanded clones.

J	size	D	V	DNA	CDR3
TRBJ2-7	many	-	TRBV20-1	TGCAGTGCTGCCCCAACAGGGATAGTATCCTACGAGCAGTACTTC	CSAAPTGIVSYEQYF
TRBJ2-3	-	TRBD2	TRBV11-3	TGTGCCAGCTCACCTCCCTACGGACTAGCGGGAGACTTAGCCACAGATACGCAGTATTTT	CASSPPYGLAGDLATDTQYF
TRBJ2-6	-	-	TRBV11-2	TGTGCCAGCAGCCAAAGGACAGTTAGCTCTGGGGCCAACGTCCTGACTTTC	CASSQRTVSSGANVLTF
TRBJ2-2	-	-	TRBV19	TGTGCCAGTACCTCCCTCAGGGACTTACCCCTCGAGAACACCGGGGAGCTGTTTTTT	CASTSLRDLPLENTGELFF
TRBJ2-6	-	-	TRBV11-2	TGTGCCAGCAGCACCAAACGACAGTACTCTGGGGCCAACGTCCTGACTTTC	CASSTKRQYSGANVLTF
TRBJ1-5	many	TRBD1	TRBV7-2	TGTGCCAGCAGCCGCGACAGGGAACTTAATCAGCCCCAGCATTTT	CASSRDRELNQPQHF
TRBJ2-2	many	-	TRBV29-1	TGCAGCGTTTCCCAGCCGAACACCGGGGAGCTGTTTTTT	CSVSQPNTGELFF
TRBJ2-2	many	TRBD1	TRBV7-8	TGTGCCAGCAGCTTAGCGTTAAGACCGGGACAGGCGAACACCGGGGAGCTGTTTTTT	CASSLALRPGQANTGELFF
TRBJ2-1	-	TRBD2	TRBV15	TGTGCCACCAGAATGGGACTAGCGGGAGGGCAAAATGAGCAGTTCTTC	CATRMGLAGGQNEQFF
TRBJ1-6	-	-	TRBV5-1	TGCGCCAGCAGCTTTCTAGGGTATAATTCACCCCTCCACTTT	CASSFLGYNSPLHF
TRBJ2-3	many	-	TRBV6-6	TGTGCCAGCAGTTACTCTGTCAGACTAGACACAGATACGCAGTATTTT	CASSYSVRLDTDTQYF
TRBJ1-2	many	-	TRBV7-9	TGTGCCACCGTTCCGGGGTTTGGCTACACCTTC	CATVPGFGYTF
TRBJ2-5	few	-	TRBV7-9	TGTGCCAGCACCCCCGGAGCTAGCAAAAGGGGGACCCAGTACTTC	CASTPGASKRGTQYF
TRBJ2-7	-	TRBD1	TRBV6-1	TGTGCCAGCAGTGAACAAACAGGGGGCGCGACCGAGCAGTACTTC	CASSEQTGGATEQYF
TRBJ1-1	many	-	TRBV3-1	TGTGCCAGCAGCCACCGAGGAGGGAGCACTGAAGCTTTCTTT	CASSHRGGSTEAFF
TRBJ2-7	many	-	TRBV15	TGTGCCACCAGCAGAGCGGGATACGAGCAGTACTTC	CATSRAGYEQYF
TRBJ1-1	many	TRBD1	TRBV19	TGTGCCAGTAGTATGGGACAGATGAACACTGAAGCTTTCTTT	CASSMGQMNTEAFF
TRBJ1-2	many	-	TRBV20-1	TGCAGTGCCGGGACCCTGGGCGGCTACACCTTC	CSAGTLGGYTF
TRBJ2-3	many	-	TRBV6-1	TGTGCCAGCAGTCTGAATTCAGCGGAACTCACAGATACGCAGTATTTT	CASSLNSAELTDTQYF
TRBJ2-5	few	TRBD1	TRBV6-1	TGTGCCAGCAGTGAGCCCCGAACAGGGGGCGCTCGGTTGGCCCAGTACTTC	CASSEPRTGGARLAQYF
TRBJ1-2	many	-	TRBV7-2	TGTGCCAGCAGCTTAGATCGCCAGAACTATGGCTACACCTTC	CASSLDRQNYGYTF
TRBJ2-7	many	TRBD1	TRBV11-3	TGTGCCAGCAGCCAGGGACAGGGGACAACCTACGAGCAGTACTTC	CASSQGQGTTYEQYF
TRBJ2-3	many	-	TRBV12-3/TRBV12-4	TGTGCCAGCAGACAGATGGGGACAGATACGCAGTATTTT	CASRQMGTDTQYF
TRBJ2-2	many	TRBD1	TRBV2	TGTGCCAGCACCGGACAGGGTTACACCGGGGAGCTGTTTTTT	CASTGQGYTGELFF
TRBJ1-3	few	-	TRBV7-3	TGTGCCAGCAGCTTCGGGCACGGAAACACCATATATTTT	CASSFGHGNTIYF